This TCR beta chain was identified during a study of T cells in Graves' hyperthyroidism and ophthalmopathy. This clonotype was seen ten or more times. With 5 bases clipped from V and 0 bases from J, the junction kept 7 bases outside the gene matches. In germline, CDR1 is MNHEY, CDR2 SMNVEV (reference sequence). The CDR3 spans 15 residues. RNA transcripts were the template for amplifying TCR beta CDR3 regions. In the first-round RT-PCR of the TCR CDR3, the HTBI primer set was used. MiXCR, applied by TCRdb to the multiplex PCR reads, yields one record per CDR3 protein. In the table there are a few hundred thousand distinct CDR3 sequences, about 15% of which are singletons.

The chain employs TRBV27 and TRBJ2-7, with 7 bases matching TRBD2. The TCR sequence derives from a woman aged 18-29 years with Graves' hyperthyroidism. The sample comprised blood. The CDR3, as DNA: TGTGCCAGCAGTATGCGGGGGACCCCCTCCTACGAGCAGTACTTC. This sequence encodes CASSMRGTPSYEQYF.